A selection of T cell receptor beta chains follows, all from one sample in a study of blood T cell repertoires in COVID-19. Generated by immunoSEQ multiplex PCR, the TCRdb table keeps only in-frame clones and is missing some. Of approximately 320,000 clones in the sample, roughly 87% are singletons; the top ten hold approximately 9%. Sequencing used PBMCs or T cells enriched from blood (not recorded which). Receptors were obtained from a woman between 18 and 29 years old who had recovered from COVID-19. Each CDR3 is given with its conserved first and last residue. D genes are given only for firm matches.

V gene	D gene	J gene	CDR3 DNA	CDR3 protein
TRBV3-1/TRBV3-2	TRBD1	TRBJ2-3	TGTGCCAGCAGGCCTAACAGGGGATTGGATACGCAGTATTTT	CASRPNRGLDTQYF
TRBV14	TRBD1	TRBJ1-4	TGTGCCAGCAACAGGGGGAATGAAAAACTGTTTTTT	CASNRGNEKLFF
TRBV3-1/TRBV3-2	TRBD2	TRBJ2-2	TGTGCCAGCAGCCAAGATAAAAGCGGGATCAACACCGGGGAGCTGTTTTTT	CASSQDKSGINTGELFF
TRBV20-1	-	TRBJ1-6	TGCAGTGCTAGTACCCAGGGCGGTTCACCCCTCCACTTT	CSASTQGGSPLHF
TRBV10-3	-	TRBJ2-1	TGTGCCATCAGTGAGTTAATGAGGGGGGGACGGGATGAGCAGTTCTTC	CAISELMRGGRDEQFF
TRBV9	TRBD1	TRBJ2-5	TGTGCCAGCAGCGGACAGGGTTTGGTGACCCAGTACTTC	CASSGQGLVTQYF
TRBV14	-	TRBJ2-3	TGTGCCAGCAGCCAATTCACCGTGGGTGGCTCTGGGCGAGATACGCAGTATTTT	CASSQFTVGGSGRDTQYF
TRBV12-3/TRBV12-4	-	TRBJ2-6	TGTGCCACCTCCCCTGGGGCCAACGTCCTGACTTTC	CATSPGANVLTF
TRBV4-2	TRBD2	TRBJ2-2	TGTGCCACAGGACTAGCGGGGACCGGCACCGGGGAGCTGTTTTTT	CATGLAGTGTGELFF
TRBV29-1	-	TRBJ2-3	TGCAGCGTCTTTAGCGGAGATACGCAGTATTTT	CSVFSGDTQYF
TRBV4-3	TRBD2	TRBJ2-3	TGCGCCAGCAGCCCGAGGGAGCGGGGGGGGACAGATACGCAGTATTTT	CASSPRERGGTDTQYF
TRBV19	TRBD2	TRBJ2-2	TGTGCCAGTAGTATAGCCAGGACTAGCGGGGGCCGGAACACCGGGGAGCTGTTTTTT	CASSIARTSGGRNTGELFF
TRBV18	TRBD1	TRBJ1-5	TGTGCCAGCTCAGCCGGGACAGGGGTTAATCAGCCCCAGCATTTT	CASSAGTGVNQPQHF
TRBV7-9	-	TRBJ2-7	TGTGCCAGCAGGCCCACATCCCAGGTTCCCCGGGGCTCCTACGAGCAGTACTTC	CASRPTSQVPRGSYEQYF
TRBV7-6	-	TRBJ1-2	TGTGCCAGCAGCCAAACAGCTGGGCACTATGGCTACACCTTC	CASSQTAGHYGYTF
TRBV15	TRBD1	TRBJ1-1	TGTGCCACCAGCGCCGACAGGGAGAGCGCTTTCTTT	CATSADRESAFF
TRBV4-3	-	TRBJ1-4	TGCGCCAGCAGCCAAGAGTCGTTCCCTTCTGAAAAACTGTTTTTT	CASSQESFPSEKLFF
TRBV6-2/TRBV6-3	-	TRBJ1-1	TGTGCCAGCAGTTACTCGGCAGAGAACACTGAAGCTTTCTTT	CASSYSAENTEAFF